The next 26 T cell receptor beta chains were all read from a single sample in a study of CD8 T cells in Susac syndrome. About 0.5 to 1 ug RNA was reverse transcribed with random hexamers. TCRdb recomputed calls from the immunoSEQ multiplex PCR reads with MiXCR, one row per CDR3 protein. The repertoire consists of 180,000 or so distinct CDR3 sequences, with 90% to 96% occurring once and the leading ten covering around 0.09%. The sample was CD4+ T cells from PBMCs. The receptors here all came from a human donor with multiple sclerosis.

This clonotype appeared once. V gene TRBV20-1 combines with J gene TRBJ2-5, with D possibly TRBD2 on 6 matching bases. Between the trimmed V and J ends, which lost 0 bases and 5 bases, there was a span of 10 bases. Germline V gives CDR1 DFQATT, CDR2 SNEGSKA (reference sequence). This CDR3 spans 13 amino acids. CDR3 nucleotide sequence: TGCAGTGCTAGAGACGGGAGAGTGGAGACCCAGTACTTC. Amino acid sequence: CSARDGRVETQYF.

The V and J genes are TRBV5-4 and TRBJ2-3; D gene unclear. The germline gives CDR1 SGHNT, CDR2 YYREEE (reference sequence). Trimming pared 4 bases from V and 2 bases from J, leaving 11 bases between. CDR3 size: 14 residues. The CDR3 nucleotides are TGTGCCAGCAGCCTCCGCACAGACACAGATACGCAGTATTTT. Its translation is CASSLRTDTDTQYF. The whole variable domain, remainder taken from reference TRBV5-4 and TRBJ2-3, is ETGVTQSPTHLIKTRGQQVTLRCSSQSGHNTVSWYQQALGQGPQFIFQYYREEENGRGNFPPRFSGLQFPNYSSELNVNALELDDSALYLCASSLRTDTDTQYFGPGTRLTVL.

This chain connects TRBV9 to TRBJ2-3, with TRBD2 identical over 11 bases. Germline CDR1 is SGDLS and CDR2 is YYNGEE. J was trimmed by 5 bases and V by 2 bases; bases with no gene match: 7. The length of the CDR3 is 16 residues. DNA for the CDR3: TGTGCCAGCAGCGTTTCTAGCGGGGGGTTCGGAGATACGCAGTATTTT. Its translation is CASSVSSGGFGDTQYF.

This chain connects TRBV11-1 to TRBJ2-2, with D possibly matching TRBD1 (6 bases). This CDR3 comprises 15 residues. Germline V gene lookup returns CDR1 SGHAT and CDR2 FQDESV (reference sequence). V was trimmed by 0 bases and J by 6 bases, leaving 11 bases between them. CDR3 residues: CASSLAAQGPGELFF. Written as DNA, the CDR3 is TGTGCCAGCAGCTTAGCCGCACAGGGTCCCGGGGAGCTGTTTTTT.

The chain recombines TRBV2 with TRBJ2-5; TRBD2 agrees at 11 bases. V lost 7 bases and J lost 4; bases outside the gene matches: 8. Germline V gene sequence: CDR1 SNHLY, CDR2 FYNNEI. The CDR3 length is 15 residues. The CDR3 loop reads CASTTNGLAGETQYF. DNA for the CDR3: TGTGCCAGCACTACCAATGGACTAGCGGGAGAGACCCAGTACTTC.

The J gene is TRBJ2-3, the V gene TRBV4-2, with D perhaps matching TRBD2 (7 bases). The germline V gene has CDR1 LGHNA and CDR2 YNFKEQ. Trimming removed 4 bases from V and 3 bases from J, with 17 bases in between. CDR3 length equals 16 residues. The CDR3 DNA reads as TGTGCCAGCAGCCGTCTGGCGGGGGACACTACAGATACGCAGTATTTT. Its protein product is CASSRLAGDTTDTQYF.

As DNA, the CDR3 is TGTGCCAGCAGTGAGCAGGGTCCTCCCCAGGAGCAGTACTTC. Translated: CASSEQGPPQEQYF. The chain uses TRBV2 and TRBJ2-5; a weak D match, TRBD1 (5 bases). CDR1 SNHLY and CDR2 FYNNEI come from the germline V gene. The CDR3 loop spans 14 amino acids. V lost 3 bases to trimming and J lost 11 bases, with 19 bases between them.

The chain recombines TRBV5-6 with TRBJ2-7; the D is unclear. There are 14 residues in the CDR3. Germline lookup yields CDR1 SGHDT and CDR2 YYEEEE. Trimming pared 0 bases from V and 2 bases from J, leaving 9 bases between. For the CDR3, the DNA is TGTGCCAGCAGCTTGGTCGGCTGGACCTACGAGCAGTACTTC. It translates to CASSLVGWTYEQYF.

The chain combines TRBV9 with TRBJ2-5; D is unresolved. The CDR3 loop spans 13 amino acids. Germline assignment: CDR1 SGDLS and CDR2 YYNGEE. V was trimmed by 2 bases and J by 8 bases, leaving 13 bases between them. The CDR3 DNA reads TGTGCCAGCAGCGTTGCTTCATCGCGAACCCAGTACTTC. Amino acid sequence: CASSVASSRTQYF. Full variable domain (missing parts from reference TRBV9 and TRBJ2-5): DSGVTQTPKHLITATGQRVTLRCSPRSGDLSVYWYQQSLDQGLQFLIQYYNGEERAKGNILERFSAQQFPDLHSELNLSSLELGDSALYFCASSVASSRTQYFGPGTRLLVL.

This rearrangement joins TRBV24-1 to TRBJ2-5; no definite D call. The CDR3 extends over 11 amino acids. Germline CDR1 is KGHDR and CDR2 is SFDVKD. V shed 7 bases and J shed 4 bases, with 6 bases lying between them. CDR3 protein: CATSLGETQYF. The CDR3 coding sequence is TGTGCCACCAGCCTGGGAGAGACCCAGTACTTC.

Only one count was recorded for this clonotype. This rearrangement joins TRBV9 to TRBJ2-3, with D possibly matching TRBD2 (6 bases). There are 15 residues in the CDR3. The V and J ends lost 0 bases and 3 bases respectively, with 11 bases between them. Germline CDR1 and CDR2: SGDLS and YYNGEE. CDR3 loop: CASSVGTGGTDTQYF. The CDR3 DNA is TGTGCCAGCAGCGTAGGAACAGGAGGGACAGATACGCAGTATTTT.

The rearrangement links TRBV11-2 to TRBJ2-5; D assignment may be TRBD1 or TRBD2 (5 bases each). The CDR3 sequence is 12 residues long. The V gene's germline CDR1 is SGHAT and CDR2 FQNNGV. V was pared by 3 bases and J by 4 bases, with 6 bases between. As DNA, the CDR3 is TGTGCCAGCAGCTTCGGGGCAGAGACCCAGTACTTC. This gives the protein CASSFGAETQYF.

CDR3 loop: CATKGPGGAYEQYF. The CDR3 nucleotides are TGTGCCACCAAGGGTCCCGGAGGAGCTTACGAGCAGTACTTC. V gene TRBV12-3 or TRBV12-4 combines with J gene TRBJ2-7; the D gene is possibly TRBD2 (5 bases). The V gene lost 10 bases and the J gene lost 4 bases, with 20 bases spanning the gap. The CDR3 extends over 14 amino acids.

The CDR3 coding sequence is TGTGCCTGGAGTGTAACAAGCGGGGGGGCCGACGAGCAGTACTTC. As protein: CAWSVTSGGADEQYF. The chain couples TRBV30 to TRBJ2-7, with TRBD2 matching 10 bases. Germline V gives CDR1 GTSNPN, CDR2 SVGIG (reference sequence). CDR3 length equals 15 residues. V gave up 0 bases and J gave up 5 bases; unmatched junction bases: 7.

The CDR3, as DNA: TGTGCCATCGCGGGGGCCGACTCCTACAATGAGCAGTTCTTC. Protein product: CAIAGADSYNEQFF. This rearrangement joins TRBV10-3 to TRBJ2-1, with D possibly matching TRBD2 (7 bases). V was trimmed by 8 bases and J by 0 bases, leaving 11 bases between them. CDR3 length equals 14 residues. Germline V lookup: CDR1 ENHRY, CDR2 SYGVKD.

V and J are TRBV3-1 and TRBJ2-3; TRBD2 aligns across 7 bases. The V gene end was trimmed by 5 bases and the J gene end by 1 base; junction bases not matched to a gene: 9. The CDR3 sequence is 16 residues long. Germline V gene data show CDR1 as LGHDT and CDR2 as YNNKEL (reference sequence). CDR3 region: CASSFGRGLGTDTQYF. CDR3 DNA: TGTGCCAGCAGCTTCGGGCGGGGGTTGGGCACAGATACGCAGTATTTT.

The CDR3: CAWSPGGSGSTEAFF. The CDR3 DNA reads TGTGCCTGGAGCCCTGGAGGGTCTGGAAGCACTGAAGCTTTCTTT. The chain employs TRBV30 and TRBJ1-1; the D is unclear. Germline V gene data show CDR1 as GTSNPN and CDR2 as SVGIG (reference sequence). The CDR3 extends over 15 amino acids. Trimming removed 3 bases at V and 4 bases at J, with 18 bases between.

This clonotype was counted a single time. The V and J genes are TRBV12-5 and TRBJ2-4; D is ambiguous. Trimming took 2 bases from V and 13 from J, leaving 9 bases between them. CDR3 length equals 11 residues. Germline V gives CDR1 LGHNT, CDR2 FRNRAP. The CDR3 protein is CASGLPPVQYF. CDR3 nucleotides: TGTGCTAGTGGTTTGCCGCCCGTCCAGTACTTC.

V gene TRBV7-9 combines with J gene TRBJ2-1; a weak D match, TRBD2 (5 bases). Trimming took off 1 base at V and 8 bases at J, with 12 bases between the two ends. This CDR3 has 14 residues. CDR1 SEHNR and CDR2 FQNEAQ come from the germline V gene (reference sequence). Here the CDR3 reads CASSLVGARDEQFF. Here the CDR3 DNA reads TGTGCCAGCAGCTTAGTTGGCGCGCGGGATGAGCAGTTCTTC. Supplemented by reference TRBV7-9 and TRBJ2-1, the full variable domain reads DTGVSQNPRHKITKRGQNVTFRCDPISEHNRLYWYRQTLGQGPEFLTYFQNEAQLEKSRLLSDRFSAERPKGSFSTLEIQRTEQGDSAMYLCASSLVGARDEQFFGPGTRLTVL.

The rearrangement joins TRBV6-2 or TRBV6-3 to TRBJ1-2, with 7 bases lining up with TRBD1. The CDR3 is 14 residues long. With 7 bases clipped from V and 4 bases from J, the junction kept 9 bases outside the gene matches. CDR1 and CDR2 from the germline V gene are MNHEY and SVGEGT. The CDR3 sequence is CASTHDRVRYGYTF. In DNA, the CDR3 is TGTGCCAGCACCCACGACAGGGTTCGCTATGGCTACACCTTC.

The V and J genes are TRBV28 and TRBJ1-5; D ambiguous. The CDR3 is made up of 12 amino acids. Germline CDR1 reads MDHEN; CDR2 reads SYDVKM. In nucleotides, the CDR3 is TGTGCGACCGCGGCGCCACCCTTGGCCCAGCATTTT. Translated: CATAAPPLAQHF.

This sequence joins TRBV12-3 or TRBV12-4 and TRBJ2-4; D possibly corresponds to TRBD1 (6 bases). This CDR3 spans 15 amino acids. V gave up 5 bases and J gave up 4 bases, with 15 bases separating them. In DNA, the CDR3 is TGTGCCAGCAGTACAGGGTCGAGAGCTAAAAACATTCAGTACTTC. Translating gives CASSTGSRAKNIQYF.

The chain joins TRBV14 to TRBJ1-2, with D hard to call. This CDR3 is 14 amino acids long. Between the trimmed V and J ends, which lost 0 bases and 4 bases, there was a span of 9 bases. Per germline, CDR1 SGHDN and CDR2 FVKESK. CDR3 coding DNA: TGTGCCAGCAGCCAAGACGGGCCCGGCTATGGCTACACCTTC. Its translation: CASSQDGPGYGYTF.

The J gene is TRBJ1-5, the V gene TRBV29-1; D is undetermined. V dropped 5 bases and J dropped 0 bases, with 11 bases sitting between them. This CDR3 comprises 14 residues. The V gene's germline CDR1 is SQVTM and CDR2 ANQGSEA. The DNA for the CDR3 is TGCAGCGTTCGTGAGCCCTATAGCAATCAGCCCCAGCATTTT. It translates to CSVREPYSNQPQHF.

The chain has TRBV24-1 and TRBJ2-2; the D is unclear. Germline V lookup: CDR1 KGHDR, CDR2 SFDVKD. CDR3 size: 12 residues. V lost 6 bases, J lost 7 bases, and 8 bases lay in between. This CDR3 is CATSRGFGELFF. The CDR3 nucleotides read TGTGCCACCAGTAGAGGATTCGGGGAGCTGTTTTTT.

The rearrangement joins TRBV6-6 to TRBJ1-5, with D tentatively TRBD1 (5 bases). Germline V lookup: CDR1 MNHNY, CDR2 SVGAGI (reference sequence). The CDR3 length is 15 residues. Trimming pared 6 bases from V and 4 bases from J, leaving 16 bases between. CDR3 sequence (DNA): TGTGCCAGCAGGGGGACCGACGGACGGAATCAGCCCCAGCATTTT. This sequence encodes CASRGTDGRNQPQHF.